Described below is a single T cell receptor (beta chain) sequence and its context. The TCR beta CDR3 regions underwent amplification using RNA transcripts as the source. The HTBI primer set drove a first-round RT-PCR of the TCR CDR3. MiXCR, run by TCRdb on the multiplex PCR reads, gives a single entry per CDR3 protein. The sample lists around 620,000 distinct CDR3 sequences; approximately 15% were seen once. CDR1 and CDR2 (germline): LNHNV, YYDKDF (reference sequence). Trimming at V came to 0 bases and at J to 2 bases, leaving 9 bases not matched to a gene. There are 18 residues in the CDR3. The data were taken from a study of T cells in Graves' hyperthyroidism and ophthalmopathy.

Source material: blood. V is TRBV15 and J is TRBJ2-3; 9 bases are shared with TRBD2. The receptor comes from a woman between 18 and 30 years old with Graves' ophthalmopathy. In DNA, the CDR3 is TGTGCCACCAGCAGAGATCCGCCGCGGGGGGGAATCACAGATACGCAGTATTTT. Encoded protein: CATSRDPPRGGITDTQYF.